This T cell receptor (beta chain) was captured by sequencing in a study of monozygotic twins with inflammatory bowel disease. Overall study results and limits: T cell subtypes were not distinguishable in this analysis.

The V gene's germline CDR1 is MNHEY and CDR2 SVGAGI. CDR3 size: 16 residues. As for this clonotype: Antigen unknown.

TCRdb processed the 5' RACE reads again and assigns one entry to each CDR3 protein, with no DNA. The sample table includes more than 300,000 distinct CDR3 sequences. The sequencing sample was made of blood. The chain employs TRBV6-5 and TRBJ2-1; TCRdb calls TRBD1, which cannot be checked without DNA. The sequence was obtained from a human donor with ulcerative colitis or Crohn's disease, or a healthy co-twin of an affected twin (not recorded which). This CDR3 reads CASSYQGTGVADEQFF.